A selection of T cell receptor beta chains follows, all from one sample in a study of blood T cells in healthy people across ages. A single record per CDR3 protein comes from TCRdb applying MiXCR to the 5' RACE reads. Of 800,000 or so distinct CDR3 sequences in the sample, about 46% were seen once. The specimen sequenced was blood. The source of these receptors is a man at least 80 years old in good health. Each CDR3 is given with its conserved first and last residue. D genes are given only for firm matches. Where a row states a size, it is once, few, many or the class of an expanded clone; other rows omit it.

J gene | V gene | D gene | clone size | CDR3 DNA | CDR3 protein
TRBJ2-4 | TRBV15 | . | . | TGTGCCACCAGCAGAGACAACGGCTACATTCAGTACTTC | CATSRDNGYIQYF
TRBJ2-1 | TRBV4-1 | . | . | TGCGCCAGCAGCCGAGCACCACGATCCGACAATGAGCAGTTCTTC | CASSRAPRSDNEQFF
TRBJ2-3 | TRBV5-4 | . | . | TGTGCCAGCAGCAATGGGATCTCAGATACGCAGTATTTT | CASSNGISDTQYF
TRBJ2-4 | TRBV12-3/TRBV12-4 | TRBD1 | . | TGTGCCAGCAGTTTAGTAGGACAGGGGATTTACAACATTCAGTACTTC | CASSLVGQGIYNIQYF
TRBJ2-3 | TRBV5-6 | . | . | TGTGCCAGCAGCTTGGATGACAGGTCAACAGATACGCAGTATTTT | CASSLDDRSTDTQYF
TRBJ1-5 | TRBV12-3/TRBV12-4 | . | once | TGTGCCAGCAGTAGGCCAGGCCCGAGCAATCAGCCCCAGCATTTT | CASSRPGPSNQPQHF
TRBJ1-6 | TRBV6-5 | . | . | TGTGCCAGCAGTTACTCGATGGGCAGGCTTAATTCACCCCTCCACTTT | CASSYSMGRLNSPLHF
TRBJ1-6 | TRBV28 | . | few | TGTGCCAGCAGTCGTGGGGGTAATTCACCCCTCCACTTT | CASSRGGNSPLHF
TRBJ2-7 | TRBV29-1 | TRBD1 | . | TGCAGCGTAGGAGGACAGGGGATCTACGAGCAGTACTTC | CSVGGQGIYEQYF
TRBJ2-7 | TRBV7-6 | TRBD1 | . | TGTGCCAGCAGCTCCAGACGACAGGGGCCCTCCAGGGCCTACGAGCAGTACTTC | CASSSRRQGPSRAYEQYF